This TCR beta chain was found in a study of OX40 agonist ivuxolimab in advanced cancers. About the research overall: Patients took ivuxolimab, an agonistic anti-OX40 (CD134) antibody.

The CDR3 sequence is 17 residues long. Per the germline V gene, CDR1 is MGHDK and CDR2 is SYGVNS. Trimming cost V 3 bases and J 7 bases; bases outside gene matches: 15. Method: immunoSEQ multiplex PCR; TCRdb's copy keeps in-frame clones and lacks some. The table has about 79,000 clones, roughly nine tenths seen once. The specimen was CD4+ or CD8+ T cells sorted from blood, collected in a trial of the OX40 agonist ivuxolimab. The chain is built from TRBV25-1 and TRBJ2-1; 7 bases fit TRBD2. The receptor was isolated from an adult with an advanced solid tumor such as melanoma, head and neck, liver or kidney cancer. CDR3 nucleotide sequence: TGTGCCAGCAGTGATAGGATCGGCGCGGGAGTCGGGAATGAGCAGTTCTTC. It encodes CASSDRIGAGVGNEQFF.